This T cell receptor beta chain originates from a study of response to subunit inactivated influenza vaccine. TCRdb recomputed calls from the RT-PCR reads with MiXCR, one row per CDR3 protein. The sample lists around 200,000 distinct CDR3 sequences; around 15% were seen once. This clonotype was detected a few times. What it recognizes is unknown. The V end lost 5 bases, the J end lost 8 bases, and 18 bases lay between the germline ends. This CDR3 is 14 amino acids long. Germline V gives CDR1 SEHNR, CDR2 FQNEAQ (reference sequence). Study-wide results and caveats: The study's authors posited that every seasonal influenza vaccination enlists few new T cells.

The sample consisted of CD8+ T cells sorted from PBMCs, taken less than 6 days after vaccination. This sequence originates from a middle-aged man who received an inactivated influenza vaccine. The chain uses TRBV7-9 and TRBJ1-2; D is uncertain. The CDR3 sequence is CASSDSGTDRGYTF. The DNA for the CDR3 is TGTGCCAGCAGCGATAGCGGCACCGATCGAGGCTACACCTTC.